This TCR beta chain was sequenced in a study of blood T cell repertoires in COVID-19. TCRdb's copy holds only in-frame clones and misses some; the assay was immunoSEQ multiplex PCR. The data hold roughly 240,000 clones, with around 88% observed a single time. The CDR3 runs to 18 residues. V shed 1 base and J 1 base; nucleotides not matched to a gene: 4. CDR1 and CDR2 from the germline V gene are SGHVS and FQNEAQ. Enrollees, roughly 18 to 90 years old, lived in around 23 US areas. Participants' own reports of clinical history determined their cohort assignment. The TCR was taken from a woman aged 45-60 years who had recovered from COVID-19. The chain uses TRBV7-8 and TRBJ2-5; 15 bases agree with TRBD2. Sample: PBMCs or T cells enriched from blood (not recorded which). This chain's CDR3 is CASSLVWTSGGAQETQYF. The CDR3 region has the DNA TGTGCCAGCAGCTTAGTTTGGACTAGCGGGGGGGCCCAAGAGACCCAGTACTTC.